The clone carrying this T cell receptor beta chain was seen at least ten times. This entry belongs to a study of T cells in Graves' hyperthyroidism and ophthalmopathy. The germline CDR1 and CDR2 sequences are DFQATT and SNEGSKA (reference sequence). Trimming took off 7 bases at V and 0 bases at J, with 13 bases between the two ends. This CDR3 spans 13 amino acids. RNA transcripts served as the template for amplifying TCR beta CDR3 regions. When the TCR CDR3 underwent first-round RT-PCR, the HTBI primer set was used. TCRdb used MiXCR to reprocess the multiplex PCR reads, holding one entry per CDR3 protein. This sample carries 350,000 or so distinct CDR3 sequences, around 23% of them seen once, and the ten largest clones take over 40%.

This receptor was taken from a woman aged 50 to 60 with Graves' hyperthyroidism. The rearrangement joins TRBV20-1 to TRBJ2-7, with D perhaps matching TRBD2 (5 bases). Sequencing was performed on blood. The CDR3 spells CSVVRVPSYEQYF. For the CDR3, the DNA is TGCAGTGTGGTGCGGGTGCCCTCCTACGAGCAGTACTTC.